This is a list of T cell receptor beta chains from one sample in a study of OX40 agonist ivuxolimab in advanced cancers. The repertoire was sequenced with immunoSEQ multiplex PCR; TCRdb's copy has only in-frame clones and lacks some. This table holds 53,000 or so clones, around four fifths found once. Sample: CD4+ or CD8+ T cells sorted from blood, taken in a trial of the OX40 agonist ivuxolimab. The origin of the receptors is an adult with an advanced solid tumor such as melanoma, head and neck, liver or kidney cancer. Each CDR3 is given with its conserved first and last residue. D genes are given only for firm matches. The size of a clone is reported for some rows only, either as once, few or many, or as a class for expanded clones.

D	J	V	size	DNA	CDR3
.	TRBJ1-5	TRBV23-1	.	TGCGCCAGCAGTCAATCCGTCGACAGGTGTAATCAGCCCCAGCATTTT	CASSQSVDRCNQPQHF
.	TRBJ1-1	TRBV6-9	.	TGTGCCAGCAGCACAGGAAGGGACACTGAAGCTTTCTTT	CASSTGRDTEAFF
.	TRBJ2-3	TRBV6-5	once	TGTGCCAGCAGTACGCGGGGTACTAGCACAGATACGCAGTATTTT	CASSTRGTSTDTQYF
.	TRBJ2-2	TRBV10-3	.	TGTGCCATCAGTGGGACGGGGAACACCGGGGAGCTGTTTTTT	CAISGTGNTGELFF
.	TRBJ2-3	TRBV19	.	TGTGCCAGTAGTATCAGTGGGGTTAGCACAGATACGCAGTATTTT	CASSISGVSTDTQYF
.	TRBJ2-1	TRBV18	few	TGTGCCAGCTCACCAAAGGGCAATGAGCAGTTCTTC	CASSPKGNEQFF
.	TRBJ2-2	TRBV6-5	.	TGTGCCAGCAGTTTCTTTAAGGGGACCGGGGAGCTGTTTTTT	CASSFFKGTGELFF
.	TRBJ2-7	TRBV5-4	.	TGTGCCAGCAGCGCACAACTAGGACATTTGAGCTCCTACGAGCAGTACTTC	CASSAQLGHLSSYEQYF
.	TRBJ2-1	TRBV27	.	TGTGCCAGCAGTCCCCTTTTTACCGACCAGAATGAGCAGTTCTTC	CASSPLFTDQNEQFF
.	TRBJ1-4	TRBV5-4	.	TGTGCCAGCAGCTCCCGGGGTCGGGGGAATGGTGAAAAACTGTTTTTT	CASSSRGRGNGEKLFF
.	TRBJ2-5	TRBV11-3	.	TGTGCCAGCAGCCCGGTCCAAGAGACCCAGTACTTC	CASSPVQETQYF
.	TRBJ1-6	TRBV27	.	TGTGCCAGCAGGATAACCACTTCTTCACCCCTCCACTTT	CASRITTSSPLHF
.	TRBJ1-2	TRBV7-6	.	TGTGCCAGCAGCCCACGAACCCCTCTCGGACCTCCTCCCTATGGCTACACCTTC	CASSPRTPLGPPPYGYTF
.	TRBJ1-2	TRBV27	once	TGTGCCAGCAGTTCGGCCGTAGGCTATGGCTACACCTTC	CASSSAVGYGYTF
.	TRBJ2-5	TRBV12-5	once	TGTGCTAGTGGTTTGGTATGGGCCCAGTACTTC	CASGLVWAQYF
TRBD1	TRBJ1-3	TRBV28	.	TGTGCCAGCAGTTCAGGACAGGGGTCGGACACCATATATTTT	CASSSGQGSDTIYF
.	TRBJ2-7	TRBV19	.	TGTGCCAGTAGTATTTCGGGCACCTCCTACGAGCAGTACTTC	CASSISGTSYEQYF
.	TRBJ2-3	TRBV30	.	TGTGCCTGGAGTAGGGGGAGGGGAGGCACAGATACGCAGTATTTT	CAWSRGRGGTDTQYF
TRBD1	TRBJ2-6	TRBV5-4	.	TGTGCCAGCAGCACTAGACAGGGGTTGGCTGGGGCCAACGTCCTGACTTTC	CASSTRQGLAGANVLTF
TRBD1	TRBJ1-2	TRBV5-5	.	TGTGCCAGCAGGGAGCCTGGGACAGCATATGGCTACACCTTC	CASREPGTAYGYTF
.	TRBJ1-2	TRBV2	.	TGTGCCAGCAGTGAATCAGGGGTCTATGGCTACACCTTC	CASSESGVYGYTF
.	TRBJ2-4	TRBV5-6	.	TGTGCCAGCAGCTTGGAATTGGGAGAAAACATTCAGTACTTC	CASSLELGENIQYF
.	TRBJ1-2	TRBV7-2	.	TGTGCCAGCAGCTTAGCGGATCCCCTATCTGGCTACACCTTC	CASSLADPLSGYTF
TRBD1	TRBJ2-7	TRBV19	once	TGTGCCAGTAGTAGGACGGTGCAAAGGACAGGGCAAAAGGAGCAGTACTTC	CASSRTVQRTGQKEQYF
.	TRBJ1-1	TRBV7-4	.	TGTGCCAGCAGCCCCTCGACCAACACTGAAGCTTTCTTT	CASSPSTNTEAFF
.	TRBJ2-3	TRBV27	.	TGTGCCAGCAGTAGGCGGGGAGTTGGGACAGATACGCAGTATTTT	CASSRRGVGTDTQYF
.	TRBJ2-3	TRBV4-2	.	TGTGCCAGCAGCCAAGGGGGGCCAGATACGCAGTATTTT	CASSQGGPDTQYF
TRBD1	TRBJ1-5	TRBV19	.	TGTGCCAGTAAAGCAAGACAGGGGATCAATCAGCCCCAGCATTTT	CASKARQGINQPQHF
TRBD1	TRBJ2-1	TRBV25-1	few	TGTGCCAGCAGTGCGCCTGGGACAGAGGTGCAGTTCTTC	CASSAPGTEVQFF
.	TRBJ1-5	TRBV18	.	TGTGCCAGCTCACCATTCAGGGGAACCAATCAGCCCCAGCATTTT	CASSPFRGTNQPQHF
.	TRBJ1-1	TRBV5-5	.	TGTGCCAGCAGCTCCCAGGGTTACACTGAAGCTTTCTTT	CASSSQGYTEAFF
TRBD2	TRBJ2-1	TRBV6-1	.	TGTGCCAGCAGCCCCGGGACTAGCGGGAACGAGTTCTTC	CASSPGTSGNEFF
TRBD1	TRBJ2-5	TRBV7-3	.	TGTGCCAGCAGTTTTACAGGGGAGGAGACCCAGTACTTC	CASSFTGEETQYF
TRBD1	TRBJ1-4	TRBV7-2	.	TGTGCCAGCAGCTTCGGACAGGGATATCGAGAAAAACTGTTTTTT	CASSFGQGYREKLFF
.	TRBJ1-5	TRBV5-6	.	TGTGCCAGCAACGTTTTCGCGTACCCCAATCAGCCCCAGCATTTT	CASNVFAYPNQPQHF
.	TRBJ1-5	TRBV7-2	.	TGTGCCACCTTTTTGGCAGGTAGCAATCAGCCCCAGCATTTT	CATFLAGSNQPQHF
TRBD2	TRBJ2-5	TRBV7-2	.	TGTGCCAGCAGTTTAATCAGCGGGGGGAGTCAAGAGACCCAGTACTTC	CASSLISGGSQETQYF
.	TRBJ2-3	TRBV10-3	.	TGTGCCATCAGTGTCTACCTGCTCACAGATACGCAGTATTTT	CAISVYLLTDTQYF
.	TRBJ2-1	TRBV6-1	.	TGTGCCAGCAGTCTACAGGAGAATGAGCAGTTCTTC	CASSLQENEQFF
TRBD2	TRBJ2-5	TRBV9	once	TGTGCCAGCAGCGTAGTAGGTAGCGGGGGCTGGGAGACCCAGTACTTC	CASSVVGSGGWETQYF
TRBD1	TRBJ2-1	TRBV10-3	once	TGTGCCATCAGTGCAGGGGGAAATGAGCAGTTCTTC	CAISAGGNEQFF
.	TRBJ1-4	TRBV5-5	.	TGTGCCAGCAGCCTAGGCTGGGGGGGGGAAAAACTGTTTTTT	CASSLGWGGEKLFF
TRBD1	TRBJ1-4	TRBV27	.	TGTGCCAGCAGTTCAGGGGGCGCCTCTGAAAAACTGTTTTTT	CASSSGGASEKLFF
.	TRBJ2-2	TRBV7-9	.	TGTGCCAGCAGCTTCCAGACCAGTTTCGACGGGGAGCTGTTTTTT	CASSFQTSFDGELFF
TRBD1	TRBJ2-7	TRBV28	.	TGTGCCAGCAGTCTACAGGAGGGACAGGGGGCACCAAGCGGGTACTTC	CASSLQEGQGAPSGYF
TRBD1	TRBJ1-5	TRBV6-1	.	TGTGCCAGCAGGGCTGGGACAGGGCCCGGTCAGCCCCAGCATTTT	CASRAGTGPGQPQHF
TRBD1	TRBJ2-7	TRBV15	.	TGTGCCACCAGCAGGCCCGGGACAGGGAACTACGAGCAGTACTTC	CATSRPGTGNYEQYF
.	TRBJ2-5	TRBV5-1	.	TGCGCCAGCAGCTTGGCCTGGGGGGCCCAAGAGACCCAGTACTTC	CASSLAWGAQETQYF
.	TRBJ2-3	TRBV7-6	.	TGTGCCAGCAGCTTAGCGGGAGCCACAGATACGCAGTATTTT	CASSLAGATDTQYF
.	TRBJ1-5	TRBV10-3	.	TGTGCCATCAGTGAGGGAGGGGACGGTCAGCCCCAGCATTTT	CAISEGGDGQPQHF
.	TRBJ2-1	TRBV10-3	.	TGTGCCATCCGGGATAGGGAAAACTCCTACAATGAGCAGTTCTTC	CAIRDRENSYNEQFF
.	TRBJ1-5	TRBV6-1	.	TGTGCCAGCAGTTATATGGGGAATCAGCCCCAGCATTTT	CASSYMGNQPQHF
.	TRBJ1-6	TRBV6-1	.	TGTGCCAGCAGTGCTGTAAATTCACCCCTCCACTTT	CASSAVNSPLHF
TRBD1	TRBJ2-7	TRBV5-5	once	TGTGCCAGCAGCAACAGGGGTCCCTACGAGCAGTACTTC	CASSNRGPYEQYF
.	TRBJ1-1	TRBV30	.	TGTGCCTCTGGACGGGGGAGTACTGAAGCTTTCTTT	CASGRGSTEAFF
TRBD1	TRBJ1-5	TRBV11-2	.	TGTGCCAGCAGCTTAGGGGGCAGGGGGGGCGGTCAGCCCCAGCATTTT	CASSLGGRGGGQPQHF
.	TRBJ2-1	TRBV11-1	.	TGTGCCAGCAGCTTATATGGGGGGGGCCGGAATGAGCAGTTCTTC	CASSLYGGGRNEQFF
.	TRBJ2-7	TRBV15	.	TGTGCCACCAGCCTTTTCCGGGACATATCCTACGAGCAGTACTTC	CATSLFRDISYEQYF